This T cell receptor beta chain is drawn from a study of cytomegalovirus exposure and HLA in healthy donors. Looking at the study overall: The same platform used for the roughly 650 first-cohort repertoires was also used for the 90 to 150 validation repertoires, as a later analysis reported. Study findings and constraints: In the approximately 120 validation repertoires, a later analysis found that first-cohort TCR clusters tended to co-occur. Most sequenced TCRs were rare (though some public TCRs occurred in many donors).

Worth noting for this clone: The antigen is undetermined.

Germline V gene data show CDR1 as MNHEY and CDR2 as SMNVEV (reference sequence). The CDR3 extends over 13 amino acids. Trimming left V 3 bases short and J 4 bases short, with 9 bases between. Assay: immunoSEQ multiplex PCR; the TCRdb copy retains only in-frame clones and omits some. The table shows roughly 150,000 clones, with 88% occurring only once. J is TRBJ2-5 and V is TRBV27, with a possible D match to TRBD1 (7 bases). The clonotype comes from a man aged 18 to 30 in good health and CMV-seronegative. Sequencing was done on a sample of PBMCs. CDR3 coding DNA: TGTGCCAGCAGTTTGCAGGGGGGAGAGACCCAGTACTTC. Protein: CASSLQGGETQYF.